These 19 T cell receptor beta chains were all obtained from the same sample, sequenced in a study of resident and recirculating memory T cells in vitiligo. TCRdb's table, derived via immunoSEQ multiplex PCR, lists solely in-frame clones and lacks some. The profile shows 40,000 to 45,000 clones, approximately 91% of them singletons. The material sequenced was blood. Every receptor here comes from a male donor with vitiligo.

In this sample, this clone turned up once. CDR3 in amino acids: CASSSGTEIYGYTF. The DNA for the CDR3 is TGTGCCAGCAGCTCCGGGACAGAGATCTATGGCTACACCTTC. This chain joins TRBV27 and TRBJ1-2, with 7 bases that match TRBD1. V lost 6 bases, J lost 4 bases, and 8 bases stayed unmatched. Germline assignment: CDR1 MNHEY and CDR2 SMNVEV (reference sequence). This CDR3 has 14 residues.

The J gene is TRBJ1-1, the V gene TRBV19; TRBD1 is a possible D gene (5 bases). Per the germline V gene, CDR1 is LNHDA and CDR2 is SQIVND (reference sequence). V was pared by 1 base and J by 5 bases, with 14 bases between. The CDR3 is 15 residues long. This CDR3 reads CASSIAGRGRTEAFF. The DNA for the CDR3 is TGTGCCAGTAGTATAGCGGGACGAGGGAGGACTGAAGCTTTCTTT. Together with reference TRBV19 and TRBJ1-1, the CDR3 gives the full variable domain: DGGITQSPKYLFRKEGQNVTLSCEQNLNHDAMYWYRQDPGQGLRLIYYSQIVNDFQKGDIAEGYSVSREKKESFPLTVTSAQKNPTAFYLCASSIAGRGRTEAFFGQGTRLTVV.

This chain uses TRBV18 with TRBJ2-6, with D possibly TRBD2 on 5 matching bases. The V end lost 5 bases, the J end lost 2 bases, and 13 bases lay between the germline ends. CDR1 is KGHSH and CDR2 is LQKENI in the germline V gene. CDR3 length: 16 residues. As DNA, the CDR3 is TGTGCCAGCTCATCGAGGGCCTTCACTGGGGCCAACGTCCTGACTTTC. Its protein product is CASSSRAFTGANVLTF.

The chain employs TRBV30 and TRBJ1-2; no reliable D call. CDR3 size: 13 residues. Trimming stripped 1 base from V and 4 bases from J, with 10 bases between. The germline V gene encodes CDR1 GTSNPN and CDR2 SVGIG (reference sequence). As DNA, the CDR3 is TGTGCCTGGAGTGACCTAGCGTTCTATGGCTACACCTTC. Protein: CAWSDLAFYGYTF.

Concerning this clone: An end of the junction differs from the germline gene, which may be a read error. The chain is built from TRBV12-5 and TRBJ1-4, with D possibly matching TRBD1 (5 bases). The CDR3 loop spans 16 amino acids. CDR1 and CDR2 (germline): LGHNT, FRNRAP. This chain's CDR3 is CASGLVPAGPNEKLFF. In DNA form, the CDR3 reads TGTGCTAGTGGTTTGGTACCCGCAGGGCCTAACGAAAAACTGTTTTTT.

The rearrangement links TRBV13 to TRBJ2-7; possibly TRBD1 for D (6 bases). V lost 5 bases and J 0 bases, leaving 11 bases between the germline ends. This CDR3 has 14 residues. Germline V lookup: CDR1 PRHDT, CDR2 FYEKMQ (reference sequence). This CDR3 reads CASSQLTGSYEQYF. The CDR3 DNA reads as TGTGCCAGCAGCCAGTTGACAGGCTCCTACGAGCAGTACTTC.

CDR3 protein: CASSIMFGSSYGYTF. In nucleotides, the CDR3 is TGTGCCAGTAGTATCATGTTCGGTTCATCCTATGGCTACACCTTC. V usage is TRBV19 and J usage is TRBJ1-2; the D is unclear. V was pared by 3 bases and J by 4 bases, with 15 bases between. The V gene's germline CDR1 is LNHDA and CDR2 SQIVND (reference sequence). The CDR3 covers 15 residues.

The chain carries TRBV15 and TRBJ1-2; no reliable D call. The V and J ends lost 0 bases and 4 bases respectively, with 6 bases between them. This CDR3 has 13 amino acids. Looked up from germline, CDR1 is LNHNV and CDR2 is YYDKDF (reference sequence). The CDR3 nucleotides read TGTGCCACCAGCAGAGACCGAGGCTATGGCTACACCTTC. It specifies CATSRDRGYGYTF.

This chain uses TRBV7-3 with TRBJ2-1, with 13 bases lining up with TRBD2. The ends lost 5 bases at V and 12 bases at J; junction bases unmatched: 7. This CDR3 spans 14 amino acids. Germline V gene data show CDR1 as SGHTA and CDR2 as FQGTGA. This CDR3 is CASSPGLAGARQFF. CDR3 nucleotides: TGTGCCAGCAGCCCTGGACTAGCGGGGGCAAGGCAGTTCTTC.

The V call is TRBV11-2, the J call TRBJ2-7; unclear D gene. CDR1 and CDR2 (germline): SGHAT, FQNNGV. The CDR3 spans 13 residues. V lost 7 bases and J lost 3, with 13 bases in between. The CDR3 sequence: CASTTPVLYEQYF. The CDR3 nucleotides are TGTGCCAGCACTACCCCCGTCCTCTACGAGCAGTACTTC.

This chain connects TRBV9 to TRBJ2-1, with TRBD2 matching 10 bases. The CDR3 length is 15 residues. The junction had 3 bases not matched to a gene; V was cut back by 3 bases and J by 3 bases. Germline V lookup: CDR1 SGDLS, CDR2 YYNGEE. CDR3 DNA: TGTGCCAGCAGCGCTAGCGGGGGACGCTACAATGAGCAGTTCTTC. Protein product: CASSASGGRYNEQFF.

This chain connects TRBV4-1 to TRBJ2-7, with D unclear. V lost 0 bases to trimming and J lost 0 bases, with 3 bases between them. The CDR3 has 13 residues. Looked up from germline, CDR1 is MGHRA and CDR2 is YSYEKL. Here the CDR3 reads CASSQDSSYEQYF. CDR3 coding DNA: TGCGCCAGCAGCCAAGACAGCTCCTACGAGCAGTACTTC.

The J gene is TRBJ2-3, the V gene TRBV5-1, with TRBD2 matching 11 bases. V trimming: 0 bases; J trimming: 6 bases; junction bases outside the gene matches: 12. Germline CDR1 is SGHRS and CDR2 is YFSETQ. The CDR3 loop spans 18 amino acids. Written as DNA, the CDR3 is TGCGCCAGCAGCTTGGGGCCTAAGGGACTAGCGGACGTGGATACGCAGTATTTT. This codes for CASSLGPKGLADVDTQYF.

This chain joins TRBV15 and TRBJ2-7; 8 bases agree with TRBD1. Per the germline V gene, CDR1 is LNHNV and CDR2 is YYDKDF (reference sequence). V shed 3 bases, J shed 3 bases, and the junction held 10 bases outside the gene matches. The CDR3 loop spans 16 amino acids. CDR3 bases: TGTGCCACCAGCAGCCTGCCTCCAGGACAGGGCTACGAGCAGTACTTC. Translation gives CATSSLPPGQGYEQYF.

The rearrangement links TRBV19 to TRBJ1-3; 7 nucleotides match TRBD1. Germline-derived CDR1 and CDR2 are LNHDA and SQIVND (reference sequence). CDR3 length: 14 residues. V dropped 4 bases and J dropped 4; count of bases not matched to a gene: 4. The CDR3: CASSTRGRGNTIYF. In DNA form, the CDR3 reads TGTGCCAGTAGTACGAGGGGGCGAGGAAACACCATATATTTT.

This chain connects TRBV21-1 to TRBJ1-2; the table's D call, TRBD1, has no DNA check behind it. TRBV21-1 is reported as a pseudogene. The CDR3 consists of 15 residues. The CDR3 protein is CASSNEDRPEYGYTF. The CDR3 nucleotides read TGTGCCAGCAGCAACGAAGACAGACCTGAGTATGGCTACACCTTC.

The genes are TRBV7-8 and TRBJ2-3; 13 nucleotides match TRBD2. With 3 bases clipped from V and 6 bases from J, the junction kept 12 bases outside the gene matches. Germline V gives CDR1 SGHVS, CDR2 FQNEAQ. This CDR3 is built from 18 residues. This CDR3 is CASSLQGTSGGVADTQYF. CDR3 DNA sequence: TGTGCCAGCAGCTTGCAGGGAACTAGCGGGGGGGTAGCGGATACGCAGTATTTT.

This chain joins TRBV27 and TRBJ1-2; D is possibly TRBD1 (5 bases). Germline V gene data show CDR1 as MNHEY and CDR2 as SMNVEV (reference sequence). The CDR3 runs to 15 residues. The V end lost 6 bases, the J end lost 0 bases, and 14 bases lay between the germline ends. The CDR3 is CASREGRTSNYGYTF. In DNA, the CDR3 is TGTGCCAGCAGGGAGGGGCGAACCTCTAACTATGGCTACACCTTC.

Only a few counts were recorded for this clone. The chain links TRBV7-3 to TRBJ2-3; 7 nucleotides agree with TRBD1. Germline V CDR1 and CDR2: SGHTA, FQGTGA. Germline trimming cut 5 bases from V and 12 bases from J; bases unmatched to any gene: 11. This CDR3 contains 13 residues. The CDR3 coding sequence is TGTGCCAGCAGCCCCGACAGGGACCCCCCCCAGTATTTT. It specifies CASSPDRDPPQYF.